The 28 T cell receptor beta chains below come from one sample, sequenced in a study of a mutant IDH1 vaccine in newly diagnosed glioma. Here immunoSEQ multiplex PCR was the method, and the copy in TCRdb shows in-frame clones only, minus some. The table records 40,000 to 60,000 clones, around four fifths of them present only once. Indicated time point: week 5, during vaccination. Vaccination comprised doses that each held 300 ug of mutant IDH1 20-mer peptide, plus topical imiquimod. Their recognized antigens are unknown. This specimen consisted of PBMCs, obtained from a glioma patient whose treatment included an IDH1 peptide vaccine. These receptors were collected from a woman aged 35 to 49 with glioma.

This chain joins TRBV7-2 and TRBJ2-7, with 10 bases aligning to TRBD1. In germline, CDR1 is SGHTA, CDR2 FQGNSA. J lost 6 bases, V lost 5 bases, and 7 bases had no gene match. The CDR3 is made up of 14 amino acids. For the CDR3, the DNA is TGTGCCAGCAGCAGCCGGACAGGGGGAGGCGAGCAGTACTTC. Residues: CASSSRTGGGEQYF.

The chain employs TRBV10-3 and TRBJ2-7; the match to TRBD1 covers 9 bases. The CDR3 sequence is 19 residues long. CDR1 and CDR2 from the germline V gene are ENHRY and SYGVKD. Trimming took 0 bases from V and 3 from J; bases not matched to a gene: 15. CDR3 amino acids: CAISESKKQGADFRYEQYF. In DNA, the CDR3 is TGTGCCATCAGTGAGTCGAAAAAACAGGGGGCGGATTTTCGCTACGAGCAGTACTTC.

The gene calls are TRBV7-8 and TRBJ1-2; TRBD1 is a possible D gene (6 bases). The V gene lost 8 bases and the J gene lost 4 bases, with 14 bases spanning the gap. This CDR3 comprises 13 residues. Per germline, CDR1 SGHVS and CDR2 FQNEAQ. The CDR3 DNA follows: TGTGCCAGCGCCTGGGGAGGGGGCTATGGCTACACCTTC. Protein: CASAWGGGYGYTF.

This clone was seen only a few times. V gene TRBV14 combines with J gene TRBJ1-1; D unclear. Germline V gene lookup returns CDR1 SGHDN and CDR2 FVKESK. Trimming took 10 bases from V and 3 from J, leaving 12 bases between them. This CDR3 is built from 12 residues. The CDR3 sequence: CATGRSHTEAFF. CDR3 in DNA: TGTGCCACCGGGCGGTCCCACACTGAAGCTTTCTTT. Complete variable domain (other parts from reference TRBV14 and TRBJ1-1): EAGVTQFPSHSVIEKGQTVTLRCDPISGHDNLYWYRRVMGKEIKFLLHFVKESKQDESGMPNNRFLAERTGGTYSTLKVQPAELEDSGVYFCATGRSHTEAFFGQGTRLTVV.

The V and J genes are TRBV19 and TRBJ2-1; TRBD1 matches at 7 bases. From germline, CDR1 is LNHDA and CDR2 SQIVND (reference sequence). The V gene end was trimmed by 5 bases and the J gene end by 6 bases; junction bases not matched to a gene: 16. The CDR3 covers 17 residues. The CDR3 loop is CASSSNNRDSHGNEQFF. CDR3 in DNA: TGTGCCAGTAGTTCGAATAACCGGGACAGCCATGGCAATGAGCAGTTCTTC.

This chain links TRBV30 with TRBJ2-1; 7 nucleotides match TRBD2. V lost 0 bases and J lost 2; bases outside the gene matches: 7. The V gene's germline CDR1 is GTSNPN and CDR2 SVGIG (reference sequence). The CDR3 contains 16 residues. The CDR3 reads CAWSVRGGGPYNEQFF. The CDR3 DNA reads TGTGCCTGGAGTGTACGCGGGGGAGGGCCCTACAATGAGCAGTTCTTC.

The V and J genes are TRBV5-5 and TRBJ2-1; D ambiguous. This CDR3 spans 13 amino acids. Trimming stripped 4 bases from V and 7 bases from J, with 12 bases between. Germline values: CDR1 SGHKS, CDR2 YYEKEE (reference sequence). The CDR3 nucleotides are TGTGCCAGCAGCCCCGCCCCGAGGAATGAGCAGTTCTTC. Its protein product is CASSPAPRNEQFF.

J is TRBJ2-2 and V is TRBV7-8, with 9 bases matching TRBD2. CDR1 SGHVS and CDR2 FQNEAQ come from the germline V gene. V lost 5 bases, J lost 0 bases, and 4 bases stayed unmatched. The CDR3 loop spans 16 amino acids. This CDR3 reads CASSTAGGANTGELFF. Here the CDR3 DNA reads TGTGCCAGCAGCACAGCGGGGGGCGCGAACACCGGGGAGCTGTTTTTT.

This clone showed up just a few times. The chain recombines TRBV2 with TRBJ1-1, with D hard to call. The CDR3 is 14 amino acids. In germline, CDR1 is SNHLY, CDR2 FYNNEI. V was cut by 4 bases and J by 4 bases, with 13 bases left in between. As DNA, the CDR3 is TGTGCCAGCAGTGGGACTCCTATGATCACTGAAGCTTTCTTT. It yields the protein CASSGTPMITEAFF.

The chain couples TRBV7-6 to TRBJ2-7; D not certain. This CDR3 contains 13 residues. Trimming left V 4 bases short and J 7 bases short, with 14 bases between. In germline, CDR1 is SGHVS, CDR2 FNYEAQ. The CDR3 spells CASSSPPLGEQYF. The CDR3 nucleotides read TGTGCCAGCAGCTCTCCCCCCCTCGGGGAGCAGTACTTC.

The V call is TRBV7-9, the J call TRBJ1-2; D not certain. Germline V gives CDR1 SEHNR, CDR2 FQNEAQ (reference sequence). The CDR3 length is 17 residues. Trimming removed 5 bases from V and 7 bases from J, with 26 bases in between. Written as DNA, the CDR3 is TGTGCCAGCAGCATTCAATCCTTGCCGGGGAGGTCTGTTGGCTACACCTTC. Amino acids: CASSIQSLPGRSVGYTF.

This chain joins TRBV2 and TRBJ2-3; D possibly corresponds to TRBD1 (6 bases). The CDR3 runs to 15 residues. V lost 6 bases, J lost 0 bases, and 13 bases lay in between. Germline CDR1 SNHLY, CDR2 FYNNEI. CDR3 residues: CASRVTGSSTDTQYF. CDR3 coding DNA: TGTGCCAGCAGGGTGACAGGTTCTAGCACAGATACGCAGTATTTT.

V gene TRBV7-8 combines with J gene TRBJ1-1, with TRBD1 matching over 7 bases. The germline V gene has CDR1 SGHVS and CDR2 FQNEAQ. J gave up 3 bases and V 5 bases, and 9 bases lay outside the gene matches. The CDR3 runs 15 residues. The CDR3 DNA reads TGTGCCAGCAGCGGGAGAGGGGGCTCTGACACTGAAGCTTTCTTT. Encoded protein: CASSGRGGSDTEAFF.

About this clone: One end of the junction varies from germline; a read error may be responsible. This rearrangement joins TRBV7-7 to TRBJ2-1; no definite D call. Germline values: CDR1 SSHAT, CDR2 FNYEAQ (reference sequence). This CDR3 comprises 13 residues. The CDR3 region has the DNA TGTGCTAGCAGCCCAATAGACGGAAATGAGCAGTTCTTC. Its translation is CASSPIDGNEQFF.

This clone was observed a handful of times. V gene TRBV19 combines with J gene TRBJ2-1; 9 bases are a match to TRBD1. The CDR3 has 14 residues. The junction had 5 bases not matched to a gene; V was cut back by 3 bases and J by 8 bases. CDR1 and CDR2 (germline): LNHDA, SQIVND (reference sequence). This chain's CDR3 is CASSIRDRDDEQFF. The CDR3 region has the DNA TGTGCCAGTAGTATCCGGGACAGGGACGATGAGCAGTTCTTC.

The chain links TRBV18 to TRBJ1-6, with D tentatively TRBD1 (6 bases). The germline V gene encodes CDR1 KGHSH and CDR2 LQKENI. CDR3 length equals 15 residues. Trimming took 3 bases from V and 10 from J, leaving 16 bases between them. CDR3: CASSPSRGEGSPLHF. The CDR3, as DNA: TGTGCCAGCTCACCTTCTAGGGGGGAGGGATCACCCCTCCACTTT.

The chain's CDR3 is CASSLWDSGANVLTF. CDR3 in DNA: TGTGCCAGCAGTTTGTGGGACTCTGGGGCCAACGTCCTGACTTTC. The rearrangement links TRBV27 to TRBJ2-6; no definite D call. Per the germline V gene, CDR1 is MNHEY and CDR2 is SMNVEV (reference sequence). The V end lost 3 bases, the J end lost 0 bases, and 6 bases lay between the germline ends. The CDR3 loop spans 15 amino acids.

The genes are TRBV10-2 and TRBJ2-7, with D perhaps TRBD1 or TRBD2 (5 bases each). V lost 7 bases, J lost 4 bases, and 8 bases lay in between. This CDR3 is built from 11 residues. Germline CDR1 WSHSY, CDR2 SAAADI. The CDR3 is CASIGGYEQYF. CDR3 nucleotide sequence: TGCGCCAGCATTGGGGGTTACGAGCAGTACTTC.

The chain joins TRBV7-2 to TRBJ1-2; D unclear. The CDR3 length is 12 residues. Trimming took off 3 bases at V and 4 bases at J, with 6 bases between the two ends. Germline CDR1 is SGHTA and CDR2 is FQGNSA. The CDR3 is CASSFGGYGYTF. CDR3 nucleotide sequence: TGTGCCAGCAGCTTCGGTGGCTATGGCTACACCTTC.

This chain links TRBV4-3 with TRBJ1-1; D is perhaps TRBD1 (6 bases). V was shortened by 1 base and J by 3 bases, with 12 bases between the two germline ends. This CDR3 comprises 15 residues. Germline V gene lookup returns CDR1 LGHNA and CDR2 YSLEER. CDR3 bases: TGCGCCAGCAGCCAAGGGGCAGGGGTTGACACTGAAGCTTTCTTT. It translates to CASSQGAGVDTEAFF.

The chain joins TRBV7-2 to TRBJ1-3; D remains ambiguous. V was cut by 1 base and J by 2 bases, with 9 bases left in between. The CDR3 totals 15 residues. CDR1 and CDR2 (germline): SGHTA, FQGNSA. CDR3 coding DNA: TGTGCCAGCAGCTTAGGGAGGACGGCTGGAAACACCATATATTTT. Its translation is CASSLGRTAGNTIYF.

The chain recombines TRBV2 with TRBJ1-2, with a possible D match to TRBD1 (5 bases). Germline V gene lookup returns CDR1 SNHLY and CDR2 FYNNEI. The CDR3 spans 13 residues. The germline V and J ends were trimmed by 5 bases and 8 bases, with 15 bases remaining between them. CDR3 nucleotides: TGTGCCAGCAGTTATCCGGGACCCCGAGGCTACACCTTC. Its translation: CASSYPGPRGYTF.

With regard to this clone: This specimen includes other DNA sequences encoding the same CDR3. The chain joins TRBV5-1 to TRBJ1-5; D is undetermined. CDR3 size: 15 residues. V lost 0 bases to trimming and J lost 2 bases, with 9 bases between them. Per the germline V gene, CDR1 is SGHRS and CDR2 is YFSETQ. The CDR3 sequence is CASSLGSGGNQPQHF. The CDR3 DNA reads as TGCGCCAGCAGCTTGGGAAGCGGGGGCAATCAGCCCCAGCATTTT.

The chain recombines TRBV19 with TRBJ1-3; unclear D gene. CDR3 length: 15 amino acids. Germline V lookup: CDR1 LNHDA, CDR2 SQIVND (reference sequence). V was clipped by 1 base and J by 1 base, with 8 bases between them. CDR3 nucleotide sequence: TGTGCCAGTAGTATAGGGGATGGTTCTGGAAACACCATATATTTT. Translating it yields CASSIGDGSGNTIYF. Based on the CDR3 plus reference TRBV19 and TRBJ1-3, the full variable domain is DGGITQSPKYLFRKEGQNVTLSCEQNLNHDAMYWYRQDPGQGLRLIYYSQIVNDFQKGDIAEGYSVSREKKESFPLTVTSAQKNPTAFYLCASSIGDGSGNTIYFGEGSWLTVV.

The chain joins TRBV10-3 to TRBJ2-1; perhaps TRBD1 as D (6 bases). V was trimmed by 10 bases and J by 9 bases, leaving 22 bases between them. The CDR3 consists of 14 residues. The germline CDR1 and CDR2 sequences are ENHRY and SYGVKD. CDR3 DNA sequence: TGTGCCACTCTCCCCAACTCAGGGGCGGGTGAGCAGTTCTTC. Translation gives CATLPNSGAGEQFF.

The chain employs TRBV5-6 and TRBJ2-1; D might be TRBD1 (6 bases). This CDR3 has 14 amino acids. The V end lost 4 bases, the J end lost 4 bases, and 12 bases lay between the germline ends. The germline gives CDR1 SGHDT, CDR2 YYEEEE. For the CDR3, the DNA is TGTGCCAGCAGCGGTCCAGACAGGTACAATGAGCAGTTCTTC. Residues: CASSGPDRYNEQFF.

The gene calls are TRBV7-2 and TRBJ2-3; 9 bases agree with TRBD1. The length of the CDR3 is 16 residues. V gave up 3 bases and J gave up 4 bases; unmatched junction bases: 8. The germline V gene has CDR1 SGHTA and CDR2 FQGNSA. The CDR3 bases are TGTGCCAGCAGCTTTTCCGGGACAGGGAGGCCAGATACGCAGTATTTT. Its translation: CASSFSGTGRPDTQYF.

This clone showed up just a few times. The gene calls are TRBV29-1 and TRBJ1-2; D gene uncertain. In germline, CDR1 is SQVTM, CDR2 ANQGSEA. This CDR3 contains 13 residues. With 3 bases removed from V and 2 bases from J, the gap between germline ends came to 10 bases. For the CDR3, the DNA is TGCAGCGTTGATTTCGCAGTAAACTATGGCTACACCTTC. Amino acids: CSVDFAVNYGYTF.